This TCR beta chain was identified in a study of shared clonotypes between healthy human individuals. Clones were sequenced by immunoSEQ multiplex PCR, and TCRdb holds only the in-frame ones, with some missing. The data contain about 1.1 million clones, around three quarters of them singletons. J lost 7 bases, V lost 9 bases, and 9 bases had no gene match. Germline CDR1 is MNHNY and CDR2 is SVGAGI (reference sequence). The CDR3 loop spans 13 amino acids. The sequence was collected from a man between 18 and 29 years old in good health. Some clones in this sample may be carry-over from other donors' samples. The sequenced sample consisted of memory CD4+ T cells from PBMCs. The subset: CD45RA-negative fraction. This chain links TRBV6-6 with TRBJ1-5; TRBD1 aligns across 7 bases. CDR3 sequence (DNA): TGTGCCAGACCACACAGGGGTTACCAGCCCCAGCATTTT. Translated, it gives CARPHRGYQPQHF.